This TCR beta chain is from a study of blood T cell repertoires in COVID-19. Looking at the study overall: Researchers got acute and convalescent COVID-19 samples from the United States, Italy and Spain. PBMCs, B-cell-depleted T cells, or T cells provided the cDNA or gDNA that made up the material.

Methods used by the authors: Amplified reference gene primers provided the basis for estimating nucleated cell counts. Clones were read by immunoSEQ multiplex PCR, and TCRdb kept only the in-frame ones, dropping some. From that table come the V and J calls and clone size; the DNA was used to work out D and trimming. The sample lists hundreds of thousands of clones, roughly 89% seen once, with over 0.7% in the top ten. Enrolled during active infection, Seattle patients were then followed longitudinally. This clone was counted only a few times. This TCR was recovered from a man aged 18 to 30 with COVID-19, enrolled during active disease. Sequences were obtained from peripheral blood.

The CDR3 nucleotides are TGTGCCAGTAGTATGGGCCGACAGGTAACTTATAGCAATCAGCCCCAGCATTTT. Its translation: CASSMGRQVTYSNQPQHF. The chain carries TRBV19 and TRBJ1-5; a weak D match, TRBD1 (6 bases). Germline assignment: CDR1 LNHDA and CDR2 SQIVND (reference sequence). The V end was cut by 3 bases, the J end by 0 bases, with 18 bases between. There are 18 residues in the CDR3. Variable domain in full (rest from reference TRBV19 and TRBJ1-5): DGGITQSPKYLFRKEGQNVTLSCEQNLNHDAMYWYRQDPGQGLRLIYYSQIVNDFQKGDIAEGYSVSREKKESFPLTVTSAQKNPTAFYLCASSMGRQVTYSNQPQHFGDGTRLSIL.